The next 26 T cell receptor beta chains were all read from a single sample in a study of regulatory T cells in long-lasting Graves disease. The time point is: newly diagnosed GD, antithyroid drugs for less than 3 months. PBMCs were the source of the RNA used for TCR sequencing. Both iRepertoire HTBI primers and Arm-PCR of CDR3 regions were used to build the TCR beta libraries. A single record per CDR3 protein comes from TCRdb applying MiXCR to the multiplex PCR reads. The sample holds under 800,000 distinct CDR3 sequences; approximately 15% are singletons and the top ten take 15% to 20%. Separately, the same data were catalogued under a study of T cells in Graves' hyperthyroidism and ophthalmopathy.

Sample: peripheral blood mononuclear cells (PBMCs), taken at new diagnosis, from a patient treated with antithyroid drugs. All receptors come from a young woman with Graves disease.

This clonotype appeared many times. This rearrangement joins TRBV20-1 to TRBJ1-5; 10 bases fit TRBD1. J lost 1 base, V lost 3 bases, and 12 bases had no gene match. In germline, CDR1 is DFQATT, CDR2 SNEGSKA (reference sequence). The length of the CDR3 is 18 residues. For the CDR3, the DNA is TGCAGTGCTAGGGATCCGGGACAGGGGCTTTCGAGCAATCAGCCCCAGCATTTT. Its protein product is CSARDPGQGLSSNQPQHF.

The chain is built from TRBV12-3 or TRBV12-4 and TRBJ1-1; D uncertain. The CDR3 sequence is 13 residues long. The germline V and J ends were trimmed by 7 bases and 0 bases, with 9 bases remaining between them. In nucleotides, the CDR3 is TGTGCCAGCACCAATCTCTTGAACACTGAAGCTTTCTTT. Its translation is CASTNLLNTEAFF.

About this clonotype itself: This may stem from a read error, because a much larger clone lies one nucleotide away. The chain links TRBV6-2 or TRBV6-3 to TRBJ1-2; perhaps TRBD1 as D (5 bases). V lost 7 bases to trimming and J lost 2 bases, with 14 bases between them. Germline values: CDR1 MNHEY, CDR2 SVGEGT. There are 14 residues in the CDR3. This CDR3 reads CASNQRRGNYGYTF. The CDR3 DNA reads TGTGCCAGCAACCAAAGACGGGGGAACTATGGCTACACCTTC.

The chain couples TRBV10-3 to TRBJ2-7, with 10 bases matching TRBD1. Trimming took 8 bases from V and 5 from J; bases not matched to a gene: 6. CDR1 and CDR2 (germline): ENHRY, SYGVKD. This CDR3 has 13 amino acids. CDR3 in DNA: TGTGCCATCGATCGGGGACAGGGGAACGAGCAGTACTTC. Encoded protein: CAIDRGQGNEQYF.

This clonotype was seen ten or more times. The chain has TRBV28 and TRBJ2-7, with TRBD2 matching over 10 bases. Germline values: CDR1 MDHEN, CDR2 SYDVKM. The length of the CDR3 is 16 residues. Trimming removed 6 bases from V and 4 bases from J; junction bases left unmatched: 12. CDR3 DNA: TGTGCCAGCAGCACTACGCCGGGACTAGCGCGATACGAGCAGTACTTC. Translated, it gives CASSTTPGLARYEQYF.

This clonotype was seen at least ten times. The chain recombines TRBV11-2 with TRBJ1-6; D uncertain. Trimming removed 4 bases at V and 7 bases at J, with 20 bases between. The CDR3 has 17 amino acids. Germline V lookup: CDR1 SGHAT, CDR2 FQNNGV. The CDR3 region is CASSSNPGKLGNSPLHF. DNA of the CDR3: TGTGCCAGCAGCTCGAATCCGGGAAAACTAGGGAATTCACCCCTCCACTTT.

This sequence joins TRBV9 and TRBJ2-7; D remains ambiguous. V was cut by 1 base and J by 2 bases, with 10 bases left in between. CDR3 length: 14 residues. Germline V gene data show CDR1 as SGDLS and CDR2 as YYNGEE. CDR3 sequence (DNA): TGTGCCAGCAGCGTAACCCCCACAACCTACGAGCAGTACTTC. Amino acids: CASSVTPTTYEQYF.

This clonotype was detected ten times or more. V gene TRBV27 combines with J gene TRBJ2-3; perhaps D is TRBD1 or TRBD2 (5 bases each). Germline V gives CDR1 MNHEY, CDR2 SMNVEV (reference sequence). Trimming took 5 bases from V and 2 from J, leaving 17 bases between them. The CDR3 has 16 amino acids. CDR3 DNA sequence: TGTGCCAGCAGTCCTCCCGGGGCGCTAAACACAGATACGCAGTATTTT. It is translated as CASSPPGALNTDTQYF.

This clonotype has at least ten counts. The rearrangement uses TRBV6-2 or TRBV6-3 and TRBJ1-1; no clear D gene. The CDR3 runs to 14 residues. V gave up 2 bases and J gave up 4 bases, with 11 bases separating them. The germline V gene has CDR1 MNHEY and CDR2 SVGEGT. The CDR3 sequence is CASSYRREGTEAFF. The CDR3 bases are TGTGCCAGCAGTTACCGGAGGGAGGGCACTGAAGCTTTCTTT.

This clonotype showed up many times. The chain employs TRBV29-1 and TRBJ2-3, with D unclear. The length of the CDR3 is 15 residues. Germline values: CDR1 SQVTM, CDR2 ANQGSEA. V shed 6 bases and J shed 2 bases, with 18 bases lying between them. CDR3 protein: CSVTGPQVDTDTQYF. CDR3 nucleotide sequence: TGCAGCGTGACCGGACCCCAGGTGGACACAGATACGCAGTATTTT.

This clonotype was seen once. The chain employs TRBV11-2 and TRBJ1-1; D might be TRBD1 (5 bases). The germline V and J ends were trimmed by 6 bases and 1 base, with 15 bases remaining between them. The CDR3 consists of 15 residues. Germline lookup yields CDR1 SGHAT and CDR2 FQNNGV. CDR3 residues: CASSPEGTRNTEAFF. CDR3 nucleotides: TGTGCCAGCAGTCCTGAAGGGACGAGGAACACTGAAGCTTTCTTT.

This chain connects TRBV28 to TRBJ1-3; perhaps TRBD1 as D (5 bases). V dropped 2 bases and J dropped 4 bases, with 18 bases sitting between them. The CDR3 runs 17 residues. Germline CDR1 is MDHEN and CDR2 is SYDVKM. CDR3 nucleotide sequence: TGTGCCAGCAGTTTAGACCAGGGACGAATCTCAGGAAACACCATATATTTT. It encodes CASSLDQGRISGNTIYF.

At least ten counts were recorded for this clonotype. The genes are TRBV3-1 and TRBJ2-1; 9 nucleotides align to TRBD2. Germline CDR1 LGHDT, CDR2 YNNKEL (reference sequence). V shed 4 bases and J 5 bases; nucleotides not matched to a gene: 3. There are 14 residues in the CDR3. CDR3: CASSLSGSNNEQFF. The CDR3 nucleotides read TGTGCCAGCAGCCTTAGCGGGAGCAACAATGAGCAGTTCTTC.

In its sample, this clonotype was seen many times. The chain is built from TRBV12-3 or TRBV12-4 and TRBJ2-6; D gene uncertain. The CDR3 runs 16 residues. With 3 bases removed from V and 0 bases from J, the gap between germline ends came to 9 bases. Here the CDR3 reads CASSFATSSGANVLTF. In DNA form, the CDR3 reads TGTGCCAGCAGTTTTGCGACAAGCTCTGGGGCCAACGTCCTGACTTTC.

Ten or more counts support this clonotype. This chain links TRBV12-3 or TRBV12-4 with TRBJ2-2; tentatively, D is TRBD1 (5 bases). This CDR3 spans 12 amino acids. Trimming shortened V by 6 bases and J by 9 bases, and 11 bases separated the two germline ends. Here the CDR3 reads CASRATGRELFF. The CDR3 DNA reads TGTGCCAGCAGAGCTACAGGTCGGGAGCTGTTTTTT.

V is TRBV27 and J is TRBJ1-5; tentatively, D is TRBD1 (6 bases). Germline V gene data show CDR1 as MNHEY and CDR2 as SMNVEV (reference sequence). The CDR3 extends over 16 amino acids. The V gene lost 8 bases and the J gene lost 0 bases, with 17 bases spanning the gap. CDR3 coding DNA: TGTGCCAGCGGAAGAGGGGGTCTGAATAGCAATCAGCCCCAGCATTTT. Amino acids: CASGRGGLNSNQPQHF.

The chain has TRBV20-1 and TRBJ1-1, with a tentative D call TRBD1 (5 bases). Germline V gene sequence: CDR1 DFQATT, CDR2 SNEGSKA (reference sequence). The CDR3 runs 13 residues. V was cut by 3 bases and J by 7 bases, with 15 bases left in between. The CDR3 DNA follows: TGCAGTGCTAGGCCGCCCGGGGGAGGTGAAGCTTTCTTT. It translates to CSARPPGGGEAFF.

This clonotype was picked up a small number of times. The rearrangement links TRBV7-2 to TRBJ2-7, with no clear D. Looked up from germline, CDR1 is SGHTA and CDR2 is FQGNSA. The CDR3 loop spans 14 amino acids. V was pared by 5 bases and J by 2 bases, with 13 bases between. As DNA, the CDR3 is TGTGCCAGCAGCCTCCATACCAACCCCTACGAGCAGTACTTC. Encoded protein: CASSLHTNPYEQYF.

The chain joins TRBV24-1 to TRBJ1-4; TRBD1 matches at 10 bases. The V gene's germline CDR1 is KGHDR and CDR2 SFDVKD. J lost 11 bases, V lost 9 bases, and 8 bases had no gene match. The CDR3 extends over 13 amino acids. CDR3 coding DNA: TGTGCCACCTTCCGGGACAGGGGATATAAACTGTTTTTT. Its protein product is CATFRDRGYKLFF.

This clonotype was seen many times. The CDR3 protein is CASSQLVRAETQYF. The CDR3 bases are TGTGCCAGCAGTCAACTAGTTAGAGCAGAGACCCAGTACTTC. V usage is TRBV6-2 or TRBV6-3 and J usage is TRBJ2-5; possible D gene TRBD2, 5 bases. The germline gives CDR1 MNHEY, CDR2 SVGEGT. Trimming left V 5 bases short and J 4 bases short, with 14 bases between. This CDR3 has 14 residues.

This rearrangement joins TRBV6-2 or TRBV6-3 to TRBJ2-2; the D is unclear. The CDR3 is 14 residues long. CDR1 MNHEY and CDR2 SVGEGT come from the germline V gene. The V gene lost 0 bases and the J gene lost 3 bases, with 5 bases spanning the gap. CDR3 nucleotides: TGTGCCAGCAGTTACTCTTTATACACCGGGGAGCTGTTTTTT. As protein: CASSYSLYTGELFF.

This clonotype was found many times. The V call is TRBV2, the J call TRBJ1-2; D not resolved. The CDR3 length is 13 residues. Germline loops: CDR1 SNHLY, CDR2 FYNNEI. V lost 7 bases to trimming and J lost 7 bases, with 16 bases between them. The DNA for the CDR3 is TGTGCCAGCAAAAGGATAACAAGTGGTGGCTACACCTTC. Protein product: CASKRITSGGYTF.

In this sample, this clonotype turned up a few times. The DNA of the CDR3 is TGTGCCAGCAGCTTAGTAGACAGTTTATACGAGCAGTACTTC. Translated, it gives CASSLVDSLYEQYF. The chain uses TRBV11-2 and TRBJ2-7; possibly TRBD1 for D (5 bases). Germline CDR1 is SGHAT and CDR2 is FQNNGV. The length of the CDR3 is 14 residues. V was cut by 1 base and J by 4 bases, with 11 bases left in between.

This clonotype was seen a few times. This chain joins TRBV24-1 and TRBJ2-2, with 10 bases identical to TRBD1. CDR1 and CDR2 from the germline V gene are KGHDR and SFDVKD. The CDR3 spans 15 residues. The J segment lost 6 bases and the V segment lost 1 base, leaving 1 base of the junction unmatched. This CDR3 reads CATSDFGTGAGELFF. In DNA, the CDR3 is TGTGCCACCAGTGATTTTGGGACAGGGGCCGGGGAGCTGTTTTTT.

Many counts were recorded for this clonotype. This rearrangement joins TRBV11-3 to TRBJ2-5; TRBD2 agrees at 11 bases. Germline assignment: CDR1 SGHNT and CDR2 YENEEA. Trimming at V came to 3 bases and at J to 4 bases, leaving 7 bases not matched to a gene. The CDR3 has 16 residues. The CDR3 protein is CASSLGTSGDRETQYF. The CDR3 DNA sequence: TGTGCCAGCAGCTTGGGGACTAGCGGTGATCGAGAGACCCAGTACTTC.

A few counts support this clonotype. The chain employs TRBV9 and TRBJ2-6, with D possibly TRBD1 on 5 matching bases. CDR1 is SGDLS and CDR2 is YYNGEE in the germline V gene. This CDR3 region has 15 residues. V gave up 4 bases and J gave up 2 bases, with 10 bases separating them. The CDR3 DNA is TGTGCCAGCAGCCCCAGGGTTGCTGGGGCCAACGTCCTGACTTTC. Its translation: CASSPRVAGANVLTF. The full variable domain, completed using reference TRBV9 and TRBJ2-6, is DSGVTQTPKHLITATGQRVTLRCSPRSGDLSVYWYQQSLDQGLQFLIQYYNGEERAKGNILERFSAQQFPDLHSELNLSSLELGDSALYFCASSPRVAGANVLTFGAGSRLTVL.